This T cell receptor beta chain is drawn from a study of shared clonotypes between healthy human individuals. The germline CDR1 and CDR2 sequences are DFQATT and SNEGSKA (reference sequence). V was shortened by 3 bases and J by 1 base, with 3 bases between the two germline ends. The CDR3 covers 11 residues. On this clone: The antigen remains unidentified. Just one base apart from a much larger clone, this may be a read error.

All donors qualified as healthy HIV-negative adults and had experienced no recent acute infections or vaccinations. Assay used: immunoSEQ multiplex PCR; TCRdb lists only in-frame clones, some missing. The sample has some 380,000 clones; about 96% are singletons. The study, taken as a whole, reports: Represented diversity, genetic and exposure-history alike, was limited by few donors.

The source of this sequence is a young man in good health. Sequencing input: memory CD8+ T cells sorted from blood. The subset: CD45RO+ cells pooled with CCR7-negative TemRA cells. The chain links TRBV20-1 to TRBJ1-1; D is undetermined. The CDR3, as DNA: TGCAGTGCTAGTCAGAACACTGAAGCTTTCTTT. Translating gives CSASQNTEAFF.